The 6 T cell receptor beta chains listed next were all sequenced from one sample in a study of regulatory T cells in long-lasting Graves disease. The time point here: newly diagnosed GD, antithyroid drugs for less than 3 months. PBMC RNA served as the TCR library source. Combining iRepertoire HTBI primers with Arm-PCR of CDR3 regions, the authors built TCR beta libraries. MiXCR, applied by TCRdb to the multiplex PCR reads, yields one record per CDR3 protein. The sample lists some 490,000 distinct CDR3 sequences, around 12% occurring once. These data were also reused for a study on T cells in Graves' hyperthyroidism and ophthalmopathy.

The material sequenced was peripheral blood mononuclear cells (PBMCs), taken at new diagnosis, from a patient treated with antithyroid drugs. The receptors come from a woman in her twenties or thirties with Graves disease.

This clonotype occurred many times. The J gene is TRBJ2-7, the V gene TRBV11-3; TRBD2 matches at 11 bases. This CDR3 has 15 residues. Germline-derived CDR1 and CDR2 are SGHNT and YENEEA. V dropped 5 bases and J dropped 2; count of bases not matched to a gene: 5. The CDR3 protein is CASSPRTSGPYEQYF. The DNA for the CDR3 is TGTGCCAGCAGCCCGCGGACTAGCGGGCCCTACGAGCAGTACTTC.

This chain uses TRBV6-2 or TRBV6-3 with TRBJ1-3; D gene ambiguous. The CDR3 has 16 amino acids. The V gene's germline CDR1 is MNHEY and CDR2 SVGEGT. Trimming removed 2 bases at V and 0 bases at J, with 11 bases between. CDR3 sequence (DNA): TGTGCCAGCAGTTACCCACAGACGAGCTCTGGAAACACCATATATTTT. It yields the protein CASSYPQTSSGNTIYF.

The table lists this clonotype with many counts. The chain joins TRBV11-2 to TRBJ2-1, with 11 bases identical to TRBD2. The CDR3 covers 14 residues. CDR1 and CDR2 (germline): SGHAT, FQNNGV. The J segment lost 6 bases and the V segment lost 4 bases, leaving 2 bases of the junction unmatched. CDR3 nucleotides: TGTGCCAGCAGCTCAACTAGCGGGAGCAATGAGCAGTTCTTC. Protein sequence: CASSSTSGSNEQFF.

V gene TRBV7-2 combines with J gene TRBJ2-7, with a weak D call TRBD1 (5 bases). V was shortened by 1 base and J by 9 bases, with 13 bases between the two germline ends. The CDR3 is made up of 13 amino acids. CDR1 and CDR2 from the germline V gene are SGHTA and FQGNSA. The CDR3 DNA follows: TGTGCCAGCAGCTTAGGGGGCCAAACGGGGCAGTACTTC. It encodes CASSLGGQTGQYF.

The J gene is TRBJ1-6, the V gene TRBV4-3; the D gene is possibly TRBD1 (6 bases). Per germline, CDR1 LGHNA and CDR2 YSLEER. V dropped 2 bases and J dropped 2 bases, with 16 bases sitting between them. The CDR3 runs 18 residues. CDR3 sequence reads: CASSQPTRGLAYNSPLHF. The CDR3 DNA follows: TGCGCCAGCAGCCAACCCACCAGGGGTCTGGCCTATAATTCACCCCTCCACTTT.

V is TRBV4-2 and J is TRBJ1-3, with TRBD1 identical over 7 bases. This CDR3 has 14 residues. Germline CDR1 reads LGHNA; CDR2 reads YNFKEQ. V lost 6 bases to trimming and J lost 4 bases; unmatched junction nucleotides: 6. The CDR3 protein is CASRIQGDGNTIYF. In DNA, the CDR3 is TGTGCCAGCAGGATTCAGGGGGACGGAAACACCATATATTTT.